These T cell receptor beta chains were read from a single sample in a study of cytomegalovirus exposure and HLA in healthy donors. Libraries were prepared by immunoSEQ multiplex PCR; TCRdb keeps only in-frame clonotypes and omits some of them. Of more than 130,000 clones in the sample, about 76% were seen once. The sample consisted of PBMCs. These TCRs come from a man between 18 and 29 years old in good health and CMV-seronegative. Each CDR3 is given with its conserved first and last residue. Fields, in order: D gene, J gene, clone size, V gene, CDR3 DNA, CDR3 protein. The D gene is left open where the match is weak. Size is stated for part of the rows, as once, few or many counts, or as a class when the clone is expanded.

d_call: TRBD1; j_call: TRBJ1-5; clone_size: .; v_call: TRBV28; cdr3_nt: TGTGCCAGCAGTTCAATCAGGGGGTGGAATCAGCCCCAGCATTTT; cdr3_aa: CASSSIRGWNQPQHF
d_call: .; j_call: TRBJ2-6; clone_size: .; v_call: TRBV7-3; cdr3_nt: TGTGCCAGCAGCTTAGGTCTAGGTGTCGGGAGCTCTGGGGCCAACGTCCTGACTTTC; cdr3_aa: CASSLGLGVGSSGANVLTF
d_call: .; j_call: TRBJ1-2; clone_size: .; v_call: TRBV5-1; cdr3_nt: TGCGCCAGCAGCTTGGATGACGACTCTGGCTACACCTTC; cdr3_aa: CASSLDDDSGYTF
d_call: TRBD1; j_call: TRBJ1-1; clone_size: .; v_call: TRBV6-5; cdr3_nt: TGTGCCAGCAGTCGGACAGGGGCCGCGAACACTGAAGCTTTCTTT; cdr3_aa: CASSRTGAANTEAFF
d_call: .; j_call: TRBJ2-3; clone_size: few; v_call: TRBV7-9; cdr3_nt: TGTGCCAGCACCCCGACAGTCACAGATACGCAGTATTTT; cdr3_aa: CASTPTVTDTQYF
d_call: .; j_call: TRBJ1-5; clone_size: few; v_call: TRBV10-3; cdr3_nt: TGTGCCATCAGAGCTCGGGGGATAGATCAGCCCCAGCATTTT; cdr3_aa: CAIRARGIDQPQHF
d_call: .; j_call: TRBJ2-1; clone_size: .; v_call: TRBV27; cdr3_nt: TGTGCCAGCAGTTTGCGGACTCCGAACAATGAGCAGTTCTTC; cdr3_aa: CASSLRTPNNEQFF
d_call: .; j_call: TRBJ1-1; clone_size: .; v_call: TRBV2; cdr3_nt: TGTGCCAGCAGGGCTGAGGGTGGGGTGGCTGAAGCTTTCTTT; cdr3_aa: CASRAEGGVAEAFF
d_call: TRBD1; j_call: TRBJ1-2; clone_size: once; v_call: TRBV28; cdr3_nt: TGTGCCAGCAGCGGAGAGGGACAGGGGGCCACTAACTATGGCTACACCTTC; cdr3_aa: CASSGEGQGATNYGYTF
d_call: TRBD2; j_call: TRBJ2-3; clone_size: .; v_call: TRBV10-3; cdr3_nt: TGTGCCATCAGCGACCTAGCGGGGGACACAGATACGCAGTATTTT; cdr3_aa: CAISDLAGDTDTQYF
d_call: .; j_call: TRBJ2-2; clone_size: .; v_call: TRBV7-7; cdr3_nt: TGTGCCAGCAGCTTGGACATTACGAACACCGGGGAGCTGTTTTTT; cdr3_aa: CASSLDITNTGELFF
d_call: .; j_call: TRBJ2-2; clone_size: .; v_call: TRBV14; cdr3_nt: TGTGCCAGCAGCCCTATTAACACCGGGGAGCTGTTTTTT; cdr3_aa: CASSPINTGELFF
d_call: .; j_call: TRBJ2-7; clone_size: .; v_call: TRBV6-1; cdr3_nt: TGTGCCAGCAGTGGAGCACCCTCCAGGGTAAACTCCTACGAGCAGTACTTC; cdr3_aa: CASSGAPSRVNSYEQYF
d_call: .; j_call: TRBJ1-4; clone_size: .; v_call: TRBV5-1; cdr3_nt: TGCGCCAGCAGCGCCACAGGGTCAACTAATGAAAAACTGTTTTTT; cdr3_aa: CASSATGSTNEKLFF
d_call: TRBD1; j_call: TRBJ1-1; clone_size: .; v_call: TRBV29-1; cdr3_nt: TGCAGCGTCAAACGGACAGGGGGCAACACTGAAGCTTTCTTT; cdr3_aa: CSVKRTGGNTEAFF
d_call: .; j_call: TRBJ1-2; clone_size: .; v_call: TRBV29-1; cdr3_nt: TGCAGCGTTTCCGGGGTGGTTGGCTACACCTTC; cdr3_aa: CSVSGVVGYTF
d_call: TRBD1; j_call: TRBJ1-1; clone_size: .; v_call: TRBV2; cdr3_nt: TGTGCCAGCACTGCTCTCCGGACAGGGAACACTGAAGCTTTCTTT; cdr3_aa: CASTALRTGNTEAFF
d_call: TRBD1; j_call: TRBJ2-1; clone_size: .; v_call: TRBV5-1; cdr3_nt: TGCGCCAGCAGCTTGGAACCGGGACAGGGTGGTAATGAGCAGTTCTTC; cdr3_aa: CASSLEPGQGGNEQFF
d_call: TRBD1; j_call: TRBJ2-1; clone_size: .; v_call: TRBV19; cdr3_nt: TGTGCCAGTAGTACACAGGGGGCAGGGAGTGAGCAGTTCTTC; cdr3_aa: CASSTQGAGSEQFF
d_call: .; j_call: TRBJ1-2; clone_size: .; v_call: TRBV5-4; cdr3_nt: TGTGCCAGCAGCTTGGCCAGGGAAGGCTACACCTTC; cdr3_aa: CASSLAREGYTF
d_call: .; j_call: TRBJ1-1; clone_size: once; v_call: TRBV21-1; cdr3_nt: TGTGCCAGCAGCAAAGGGGGGGGGAACACTGAAGCTTTCTTT; cdr3_aa: CASSKGGGNTEAFF
d_call: TRBD1; j_call: TRBJ1-1; clone_size: .; v_call: TRBV2; cdr3_nt: TGTGCCAGCAAGGGGGCAGGTTTCACTGAAGCTTTCTTT; cdr3_aa: CASKGAGFTEAFF
d_call: .; j_call: TRBJ1-1; clone_size: .; v_call: TRBV9; cdr3_nt: TGTGCCAGCAGCGTATCCTCTCAGGGAATGAACACTGAAGCTTTCTTT; cdr3_aa: CASSVSSQGMNTEAFF
d_call: .; j_call: TRBJ2-5; clone_size: .; v_call: TRBV9; cdr3_nt: TGTGCCAGCAGCGTAGGTTCCGCCAGGGCAGTGGAGACCCAGTACTTC; cdr3_aa: CASSVGSARAVETQYF
d_call: TRBD1; j_call: TRBJ2-3; clone_size: .; v_call: TRBV7-7; cdr3_nt: TGTGCCAGCAGCCATGGACAGGGCGGAGATACGCAGTATTTT; cdr3_aa: CASSHGQGGDTQYF
d_call: TRBD1; j_call: TRBJ1-5; clone_size: .; v_call: TRBV19; cdr3_nt: TGTGCCAGTAGGTGGGGGGCAGGGGGTAATCAGCCCCAGCATTTT; cdr3_aa: CASRWGAGGNQPQHF
d_call: TRBD1; j_call: TRBJ2-6; clone_size: few; v_call: TRBV5-1; cdr3_nt: TGCGCCAGCAGCAGGGACAGGGATATCCTGACTTTC; cdr3_aa: CASSRDRDILTF
d_call: .; j_call: TRBJ2-3; clone_size: .; v_call: TRBV19; cdr3_nt: TGTGCCAGCAGACAGTCCACAGATACGCAGTATTTT; cdr3_aa: CASRQSTDTQYF
d_call: TRBD1; j_call: TRBJ1-2; clone_size: .; v_call: TRBV28; cdr3_nt: TGTGCCAGCAGCCCTGGGACAGCTAACTATGGCTACACCTTC; cdr3_aa: CASSPGTANYGYTF